The rows below give T cell receptor beta chains drawn from one sample of a study of shared clonotypes between healthy human individuals. Sequencing used immunoSEQ multiplex PCR; TCRdb keeps in-frame clones, though not all of them. Of a few million clones detected, approximately 94% appear once; the ten largest clones hold approximately 0.13%. The sequenced sample was naive CD4+ T cells sorted from blood. The receptors stem from a man younger than 30 in good health. Both conserved end residues are part of each CDR3. The D gene is left open where the match is weak. Clone size, where shown, is once, few, many, or a class for clones that have expanded.

size | D | J | V | CDR3 | DNA
NA | NA | TRBJ1-2 | TRBV18 | CASSPSGSGYGYTF | TGTGCCAGCTCACCATCCGGGTCGGGCTATGGCTACACCTTC
NA | TRBD1 | TRBJ2-5 | TRBV5-1 | CASSSGQGAETQYF | TGCGCCAGCAGCTCAGGACAGGGAGCAGAGACCCAGTACTTC
NA | NA | TRBJ2-3 | TRBV5-1 | CASSLVAIGGRDTQYF | TGCGCCAGCAGCTTGGTGGCCATCGGAGGGCGGGATACGCAGTATTTT
NA | NA | TRBJ2-3 | TRBV5-1 | CASSLEVGDTQYF | TGCGCCAGCAGCTTGGAGGTAGGGGATACGCAGTATTTT
NA | TRBD2 | TRBJ2-5 | TRBV4-1 | CASSHNRGTSGQETQYF | TGCGCCAGCAGCCACAACCGCGGGACTAGCGGCCAAGAGACCCAGTACTTC
NA | TRBD1 | TRBJ2-1 | TRBV9 | CASSVEAPGTVRQSSYNEQFF | TGTGCCAGCAGCGTAGAGGCCCCCGGGACAGTTCGGCAAAGCTCCTACAATGAGCAGTTCTTC
NA | NA | TRBJ2-2 | TRBV7-3 | CASSLAAHTGELFF | TGTGCCAGCAGCTTAGCTGCGCACACCGGGGAGCTGTTTTTT
NA | NA | TRBJ1-6 | TRBV5-4 | CASSFGGQGNSPLHF | TGTGCCAGCAGCTTTGGGGGGCAGGGTAATTCACCCCTCCACTTT
NA | NA | TRBJ2-7 | TRBV10-2 | CASRQGPPRDEQYF | TGCGCCAGCAGGCAGGGCCCTCCTCGAGACGAGCAGTACTTC
NA | TRBD2 | TRBJ2-3 | TRBV28 | CATRFWGTSGDHSTDTQYF | TGTGCCACCAGGTTTTGGGGGACTAGCGGAGACCATAGCACAGATACGCAGTATTTT
NA | NA | TRBJ2-7 | TRBV30 | CAWSPAYEQYF | TGTGCCTGGAGTCCCGCCTACGAGCAGTACTTC
NA | TRBD2 | TRBJ2-4 | TRBV4-3 | CASNRRETSGAKNIQYF | TGCGCCAGCAACCGCCGAGAGACTAGCGGAGCCAAAAACATTCAGTACTTC
NA | NA | TRBJ1-6 | TRBV10-3 | CALGAGANSPLHF | TGTGCCTTAGGGGCAGGGGCCAATTCACCCCTCCACTTT
NA | TRBD2 | TRBJ2-2 | TRBV9 | CASSVAGGPITGELFF | TGTGCCAGCAGCGTAGCGGGAGGGCCCATCACCGGGGAGCTGTTTTTT
NA | NA | TRBJ2-1 | TRBV6-5 | CASSYMWGEQFF | TGTGCCAGCAGTTACATGTGGGGTGAGCAGTTCTTC
once | NA | TRBJ2-2 | TRBV29-1 | CSVYRIGGELFF | TGCAGCGTTTACAGGATTGGCGGGGAGCTGTTTTTT
NA | NA | TRBJ1-1 | TRBV5-1 | CASRVQGLPMNTEAFF | TGCGCCAGTCGAGTTCAGGGACTACCGATGAACACTGAAGCTTTCTTT
once | NA | TRBJ2-3 | TRBV7-9 | CASSVRLGSTDTQYF | TGTGCCAGCAGCGTAAGACTAGGGAGCACAGATACGCAGTATTTT
NA | NA | TRBJ1-6 | TRBV28 | CASSSPGALKNYKTLHF | TGTGCCAGCAGTTCTCCCGGGGCCCTGAAAAACTATAAGACCCTCCACTTT
NA | NA | TRBJ1-4 | TRBV5-4 | CASSASSGINEKLFF | TGTGCCAGCAGCGCATCATCGGGGATTAATGAAAAACTGTTTTTT
NA | NA | TRBJ1-1 | TRBV5-4 | CASSRAAGGKNTEAFF | TGTGCCAGCAGCCGCGCAGCCGGGGGGAAGAACACTGAAGCTTTCTTT
few | TRBD1 | TRBJ1-6 | TRBV5-6 | CASILQGANNSPLHF | TGTGCCAGCATCCTACAGGGGGCGAACAATTCACCCCTCCACTTT
NA | TRBD2 | TRBJ2-1 | TRBV6-4 | CASSATSGSQYNEQFF | TGTGCCAGCAGTGCAACTAGCGGGAGTCAGTACAATGAGCAGTTCTTC
NA | NA | TRBJ1-2 | TRBV5-3 | CARSFDNYGYTF | TGTGCCAGAAGCTTCGACAACTATGGCTACACCTTC
NA | NA | TRBJ2-7 | TRBV6-6 | CASYTPPPTGFTF | TGTGCCAGCTATACACCCCCCCCGACAGGTTTTACCTTC
NA | NA | TRBJ1-1 | TRBV20-1 | CSAPQNTEAFF | TGCAGTGCTCCACAGAACACTGAAGCTTTCTTT
NA | NA | TRBJ1-5 | TRBV13 | CASSLGPRNQPQHF | TGTGCCAGCAGCTTAGGACCGAGGAATCAGCCCCAGCATTTT
NA | NA | TRBJ2-5 | TRBV11-1 | CASSLRSYRETQYF | TGTGCCAGCAGCTTACGGTCCTATAGAGAGACCCAGTACTTC
NA | TRBD1 | TRBJ1-1 | TRBV10-3 | CATGTGLNTEAFF | TGTGCCACCGGGACAGGGTTGAACACTGAAGCTTTCTTT
NA | NA | TRBJ1-1 | TRBV19 | CASSLPGQLGAFF | TGTGCCAGTAGTTTACCGGGACAACTTGGAGCTTTCTTT
NA | TRBD2 | TRBJ2-5 | TRBV28 | CASSSLVGGEKTQYF | TGTGCCAGCAGTTCCCTGGTGGGGGGGGAAAAGACCCAGTACTTC
NA | NA | TRBJ1-6 | TRBV7-6 | CASSHRLQEFNSPLHF | TGTGCCAGCAGCCATCGATTACAGGAGTTTAATTCACCCCTCCACTTT
NA | NA | TRBJ1-1 | TRBV5-1 | CASSSGGGNTEAFF | TGCGCCAGCAGCTCAGGAGGTGGGAACACTGAAGCTTTCTTT
NA | TRBD2 | TRBJ2-7 | TRBV5-4 | CASSGTSGGGSSYEQYF | TGTGCCAGCAGCGGGACTAGCGGGGGGGGAAGCTCCTACGAGCAGTACTTC
NA | TRBD1 | TRBJ1-6 | TRBV18 | CASSPATGGLDSPLHF | TGTGCCAGCTCACCAGCGACAGGGGGCCTAGATTCACCCCTCCACTTT
NA | TRBD2 | TRBJ2-5 | TRBV2 | CASVRTSGNQETQYF | TGTGCCAGCGTAAGGACTAGCGGGAACCAGGAGACCCAGTACTTC
NA | NA | TRBJ2-7 | TRBV5-1 | CASSPASPSYEQYF | TGCGCCAGCAGCCCCGCCTCCCCCTCCTACGAGCAGTACTTC
NA | NA | TRBJ1-4 | TRBV19 | CASSSLGGTNEKLFF | TGTGCCAGTAGTTCCCTCGGGGGAACTAATGAAAAACTGTTTTTT
NA | NA | TRBJ2-7 | TRBV5-1 | CASSPKGGPLPGPSYEQYF | TGCGCCAGCAGCCCTAAGGGGGGTCCCCTCCCCGGGCCCTCCTACGAGCAGTACTTC
once | NA | TRBJ2-1 | TRBV6-1 | CASRKAGVNTEQFF | TGTGCCAGTCGGAAGGCAGGGGTTAACACTGAGCAGTTCTTC
NA | TRBD2 | TRBJ2-7 | TRBV6-4 | CASSAKREGTEQYF | TGTGCCAGCAGTGCTAAGCGGGAGGGGACCGAGCAGTACTTC
NA | NA | TRBJ2-3 | TRBV5-1 | CASSLGADTQYF | TGCGCCAGCAGCTTGGGCGCAGATACGCAGTATTTT